The rows below give T cell receptor beta chains drawn from one sample of a study of CD8 T cells in Susac syndrome. TCRdb ran MiXCR on the immunoSEQ multiplex PCR reads and lists one entry per CDR3 protein. Of 190,000 or so distinct CDR3 sequences listed, nearly 95% are singletons. Sequencing was performed on CD4+ T cells from PBMCs. All receptors come from a human donor with multiple sclerosis. Both conserved end residues are part of each CDR3. The order of the fields is clone size, V gene, D gene, J gene, CDR3 protein, CDR3 DNA. A D gene is named only where the DNA matches it firmly. Size tells how often a clone was seen (once, few, many) or the class of an expanded clone, and some rows leave it out.

clone_size: .; v_call: TRBV11-2; d_call: TRBD1; j_call: TRBJ2-7; cdr3_aa: CASSLDRGQGTSYEQYF; cdr3_nt: TGTGCCAGCAGCTTAGATCGGGGACAGGGGACCTCCTACGAGCAGTACTTC
clone_size: .; v_call: TRBV19; d_call: .; j_call: TRBJ1-2; cdr3_aa: CASSSSNYGYTF; cdr3_nt: TGTGCCAGTAGTAGCTCTAACTATGGCTACACCTTC
clone_size: once; v_call: TRBV4-1; d_call: .; j_call: TRBJ2-5; cdr3_aa: CASSQPYRDRETQYF; cdr3_nt: TGCGCCAGCAGCCAGCCCTACAGGGATCGAGAGACCCAGTACTTC
clone_size: once; v_call: TRBV7-8; d_call: .; j_call: TRBJ1-1; cdr3_aa: CASRPSVGDTEAFF; cdr3_nt: TGTGCCAGCAGACCTTCCGTGGGGGACACTGAAGCTTTCTTT
clone_size: .; v_call: TRBV20-1; d_call: .; j_call: TRBJ1-2; cdr3_aa: CSARNDTGYTF; cdr3_nt: TGCAGTGCTAGAAACGACACGGGCTACACCTTC
clone_size: .; v_call: TRBV29-1; d_call: .; j_call: TRBJ1-1; cdr3_aa: CSVDRNTEAFF; cdr3_nt: TGCAGCGTTGATAGGAACACTGAAGCTTTCTTT
clone_size: .; v_call: TRBV14; d_call: TRBD1; j_call: TRBJ1-2; cdr3_aa: CASSQDFWGTGEYGYTF; cdr3_nt: TGTGCCAGCAGCCAAGACTTTTGGGGGACAGGGGAGTATGGCTACACCTTC
clone_size: .; v_call: TRBV30; d_call: .; j_call: TRBJ2-7; cdr3_aa: CAWSLNYEQYF; cdr3_nt: TGTGCCTGGAGCTTGAACTACGAGCAGTACTTC
clone_size: .; v_call: TRBV29-1; d_call: TRBD2; j_call: TRBJ2-1; cdr3_aa: CSVEGLPYNEQFF; cdr3_nt: TGCAGCGTTGAGGGACTACCATACAATGAGCAGTTCTTC
clone_size: .; v_call: TRBV7-8; d_call: .; j_call: TRBJ2-2; cdr3_aa: CASSLGSTRGELFF; cdr3_nt: TGTGCCAGCAGCTTAGGCTCAACCCGTGGGGAGCTGTTTTTT
clone_size: .; v_call: TRBV6-1; d_call: .; j_call: TRBJ2-1; cdr3_aa: CASSALSGTWDEQFF; cdr3_nt: TGTGCCAGCAGTGCACTTAGCGGCACCTGGGATGAGCAGTTCTTC
clone_size: .; v_call: TRBV14; d_call: .; j_call: TRBJ2-7; cdr3_aa: CASSQAPLLGYEQYF; cdr3_nt: TGTGCCAGCAGCCAAGCTCCTCTGCTGGGCTACGAGCAGTACTTC
clone_size: .; v_call: TRBV20-1; d_call: .; j_call: TRBJ2-3; cdr3_aa: CSARGWGTDTQYF; cdr3_nt: TGCAGTGCTAGGGGGTGGGGCACAGATACGCAGTATTTT
clone_size: .; v_call: TRBV7-9; d_call: .; j_call: TRBJ2-3; cdr3_aa: CASTSSDPYTQYF; cdr3_nt: TGTGCCAGCACCTCGTCTGATCCATATACGCAGTATTTT
clone_size: .; v_call: TRBV6-2/TRBV6-3; d_call: .; j_call: TRBJ1-4; cdr3_aa: CASSFGRLVEKLFF; cdr3_nt: TGTGCCAGCAGTTTCGGAAGACTTGTTGAAAAACTGTTTTTT
clone_size: once; v_call: TRBV4-1; d_call: .; j_call: TRBJ2-7; cdr3_aa: CASSPGLGRGYEQYF; cdr3_nt: TGCGCCAGCAGCCCTGGTTTAGGCAGGGGTTACGAGCAGTACTTC
clone_size: .; v_call: TRBV25-1; d_call: .; j_call: TRBJ2-7; cdr3_aa: CASSERGGSPEQYF; cdr3_nt: TGTGCCAGCAGTGAAAGGGGCGGTAGCCCCGAGCAGTACTTC
clone_size: .; v_call: TRBV27; d_call: TRBD1; j_call: TRBJ1-2; cdr3_aa: CASKPGQTNYGYTF; cdr3_nt: TGTGCCAGCAAACCGGGACAGACTAACTATGGCTACACCTTC
clone_size: .; v_call: TRBV20-1; d_call: .; j_call: TRBJ2-3; cdr3_aa: CSAPRARESDTQYF; cdr3_nt: TGCAGTGCTCCGAGAGCCCGGGAGTCAGATACGCAGTATTTT
clone_size: once; v_call: TRBV5-4; d_call: .; j_call: TRBJ1-1; cdr3_aa: CASSFDRGANTEAFF; cdr3_nt: TGTGCCAGCAGCTTCGATCGGGGGGCAAACACTGAAGCTTTCTTT
clone_size: .; v_call: TRBV29-1; d_call: .; j_call: TRBJ1-1; cdr3_aa: CSVERLLNTEAFF; cdr3_nt: TGCAGCGTTGAAAGACTTCTGAACACTGAAGCTTTCTTT
clone_size: .; v_call: TRBV4-2; d_call: .; j_call: TRBJ1-5; cdr3_aa: CASSQVSESNQPQHF; cdr3_nt: TGTGCCAGCAGCCAAGTCTCCGAAAGCAATCAGCCCCAGCATTTT
clone_size: .; v_call: TRBV6-1; d_call: .; j_call: TRBJ2-3; cdr3_aa: CASHRDINTDTQYF; cdr3_nt: TGTGCCAGCCACCGGGACATCAACACAGATACGCAGTATTTT
clone_size: .; v_call: TRBV12-3/TRBV12-4; d_call: .; j_call: TRBJ2-4; cdr3_aa: CASSLTAKNIQYF; cdr3_nt: TGTGCCAGCTCCCTCACAGCCAAAAACATTCAGTACTTC
clone_size: .; v_call: TRBV29-1; d_call: .; j_call: TRBJ1-1; cdr3_aa: CSDLDYRGTEAFF; cdr3_nt: TGCAGCGACCTAGACTACCGGGGCACTGAAGCTTTCTTT
clone_size: .; v_call: TRBV3-1; d_call: TRBD2; j_call: TRBJ2-1; cdr3_aa: CASSQMAGGHNEQFF; cdr3_nt: TGTGCCAGCAGCCAAATGGCGGGGGGGCACAATGAGCAGTTCTTC
clone_size: .; v_call: TRBV12-3/TRBV12-4; d_call: .; j_call: TRBJ2-7; cdr3_aa: CASGRGTASYEQYF; cdr3_nt: TGTGCCAGCGGTCGGGGGACGGCGTCCTACGAGCAGTACTTC
clone_size: .; v_call: TRBV20-1; d_call: .; j_call: TRBJ1-2; cdr3_aa: CSARQPAGPFYGYTF; cdr3_nt: TGCAGTGCTAGACAACCGGCCGGCCCCTTTTATGGCTACACCTTC
clone_size: .; v_call: TRBV12-3/TRBV12-4; d_call: .; j_call: TRBJ2-7; cdr3_aa: CASSLLGWGHEQYF; cdr3_nt: TGTGCCAGCAGTTTGCTGGGATGGGGCCACGAGCAGTACTTC
clone_size: .; v_call: TRBV19; d_call: .; j_call: TRBJ1-5; cdr3_aa: CASSSSSGISNQPQHF; cdr3_nt: TGTGCCAGTAGTTCCTCCTCAGGAATTAGCAATCAGCCCCAGCATTTT
clone_size: .; v_call: TRBV3-1; d_call: .; j_call: TRBJ2-7; cdr3_aa: CASSQASRSYEQYF; cdr3_nt: TGTGCCAGCAGCCAGGCTAGCCGCTCCTACGAGCAGTACTTC
clone_size: .; v_call: TRBV10-3; d_call: .; j_call: TRBJ2-7; cdr3_aa: CAITAHSYEQYF; cdr3_nt: TGTGCCATCACGGCACACTCCTACGAGCAGTACTTC
clone_size: few; v_call: TRBV24-1; d_call: .; j_call: TRBJ1-1; cdr3_aa: CATSDWPNTEAFF; cdr3_nt: TGTGCCACCAGTGATTGGCCGAACACTGAAGCTTTCTTT
clone_size: .; v_call: TRBV12-3/TRBV12-4; d_call: .; j_call: TRBJ2-2; cdr3_aa: CASRPQQTGELFF; cdr3_nt: TGTGCCAGCAGACCCCAGCAAACCGGGGAGCTGTTTTTT
clone_size: .; v_call: TRBV29-1; d_call: .; j_call: TRBJ1-1; cdr3_aa: CSVRQGLGAFF; cdr3_nt: TGCAGCGTACGTCAGGGTTTAGGAGCTTTCTTT
clone_size: .; v_call: TRBV21-1; d_call: .; j_call: TRBJ1-5; cdr3_aa: CASSKGQGKGQPQHF; cdr3_nt: TGTGCCAGCAGCAAAGGACAGGGCAAAGGGCAGCCCCAGCATTTT
clone_size: .; v_call: TRBV30; d_call: .; j_call: TRBJ1-5; cdr3_aa: CAWSGGGEGQPQHF; cdr3_nt: TGTGCCTGGAGTGGAGGCGGAGAGGGTCAGCCCCAGCATTTT
clone_size: .; v_call: TRBV20-1; d_call: TRBD1; j_call: TRBJ1-1; cdr3_aa: CSARVGAGGNTEAFF; cdr3_nt: TGCAGTGCTAGAGTCGGGGCAGGGGGCAACACTGAAGCTTTCTTT
clone_size: .; v_call: TRBV27; d_call: .; j_call: TRBJ2-5; cdr3_aa: CASSTGNRETQYF; cdr3_nt: TGTGCCAGCAGCACAGGGAACAGGGAGACCCAGTACTTC
clone_size: .; v_call: TRBV29-1; d_call: .; j_call: TRBJ1-2; cdr3_aa: CSARAGGDGYTF; cdr3_nt: TGCAGCGCCCGGGCCGGGGGAGATGGCTACACCTTC
clone_size: .; v_call: TRBV29-1; d_call: .; j_call: TRBJ2-1; cdr3_aa: CSVGRGSYNEQFF; cdr3_nt: TGCAGCGTCGGCCGGGGCTCCTACAATGAGCAGTTCTTC
clone_size: few; v_call: TRBV30; d_call: .; j_call: TRBJ2-1; cdr3_aa: CAWSGYNEQFF; cdr3_nt: TGTGCCTGGAGTGGGTACAATGAGCAGTTCTTC
clone_size: .; v_call: TRBV3-1; d_call: .; j_call: TRBJ2-7; cdr3_aa: CASSQVQAGEQYF; cdr3_nt: TGTGCCAGCAGCCAGGTCCAAGCCGGCGAGCAGTACTTC
clone_size: .; v_call: TRBV6-5; d_call: TRBD1; j_call: TRBJ1-1; cdr3_aa: CASRSRQGANTEAFF; cdr3_nt: TGTGCCAGCAGGAGCAGACAGGGGGCGAACACTGAAGCTTTCTTT